The table lists the clone carrying this T cell receptor beta chain with a few counts. Its antigen remains unknown. This may stem from a read error, because a much larger clone lies one nucleotide away. The sample comes from a study of breast tumors, draining lymph nodes, adjacent tissues. The CDR3 loop spans 13 amino acids. V dropped 3 bases and J dropped 3 bases, with 9 bases sitting between them. General study results and limits: Tumor and nontumor repertoires were significantly more similar in luminal-like than in basal-like breast cancer. Most tumor T cells seemingly derive from lymph node, then expand in tumor.

TCRdb processed the multiplex PCR reads anew with MiXCR; each CDR3 protein has one entry. The table has 20,000 to 25,000 distinct CDR3 sequences, roughly 40% seen once. The chain is built from TRBV12-3 or TRBV12-4 and TRBJ2-7; D is perhaps TRBD2 (5 bases). Material: breast tumor tissue. The TCR originated in a female donor with breast cancer. Some clones in this sample may be carry-over from other donors' samples. Here the CDR3 DNA reads TGTGCCAGCAGTTTCGACGGACTCTACGAGCAGTACTTC. It codes for CASSFDGLYEQYF.